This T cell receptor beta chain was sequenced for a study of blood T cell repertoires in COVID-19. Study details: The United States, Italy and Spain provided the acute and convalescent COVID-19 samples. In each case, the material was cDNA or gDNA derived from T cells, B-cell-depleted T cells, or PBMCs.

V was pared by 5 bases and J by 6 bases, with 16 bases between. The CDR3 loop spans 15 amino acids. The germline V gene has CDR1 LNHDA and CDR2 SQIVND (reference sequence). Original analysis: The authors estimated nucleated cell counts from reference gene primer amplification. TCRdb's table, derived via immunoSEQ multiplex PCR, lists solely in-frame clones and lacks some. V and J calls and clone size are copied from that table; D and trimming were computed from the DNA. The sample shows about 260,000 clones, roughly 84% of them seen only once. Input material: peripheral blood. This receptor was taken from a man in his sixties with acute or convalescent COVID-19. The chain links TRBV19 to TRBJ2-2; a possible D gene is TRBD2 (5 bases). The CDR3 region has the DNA TGTGCCAGTAGTCCCTCCCCAAGTAGCGCCGGGGAGCTGTTTTTT. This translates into CASSPSPSSAGELFF.